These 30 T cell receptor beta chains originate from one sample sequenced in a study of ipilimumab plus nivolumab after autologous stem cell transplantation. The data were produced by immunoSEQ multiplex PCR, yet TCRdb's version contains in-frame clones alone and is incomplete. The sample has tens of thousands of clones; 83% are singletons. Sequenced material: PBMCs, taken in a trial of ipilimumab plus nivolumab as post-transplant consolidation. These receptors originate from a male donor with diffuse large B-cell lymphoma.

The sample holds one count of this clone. The CDR3, as DNA: TGTGCCAGCAGTTCGCCAGGGTCCCATGAGCAGTTCTTC. Translating gives CASSSPGSHEQFF. The chain couples TRBV6-5 to TRBJ2-1, with D maybe TRBD1 (5 bases). The V gene lost 4 bases and the J gene lost 8 bases, with 12 bases spanning the gap. From germline, CDR1 is MNHEY and CDR2 SVGAGI. This CDR3 is 13 amino acids long.

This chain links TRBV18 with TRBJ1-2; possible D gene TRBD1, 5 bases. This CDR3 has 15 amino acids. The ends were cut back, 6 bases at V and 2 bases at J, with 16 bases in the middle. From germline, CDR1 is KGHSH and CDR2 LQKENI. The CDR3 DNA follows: TGTGCCAGCTCCGACGGCCAGGGAGTCAACTATGGCTACACCTTC. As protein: CASSDGQGVNYGYTF.

The CDR3 DNA sequence: TGTGCCAGCAGCAAGCCCGTACTGGGGGATACGCAGTATTTT. The encoded protein is CASSKPVLGDTQYF. J is TRBJ2-3 and V is TRBV7-9, with D unclear. The germline gives CDR1 SEHNR, CDR2 FQNEAQ (reference sequence). Deletions cut 5 bases from V and 6 bases from J, with 15 bases between. CDR3 length equals 14 residues.

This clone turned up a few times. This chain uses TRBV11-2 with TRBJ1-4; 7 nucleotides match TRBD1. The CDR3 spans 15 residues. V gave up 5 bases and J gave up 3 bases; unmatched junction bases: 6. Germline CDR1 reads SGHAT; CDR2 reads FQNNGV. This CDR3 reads CASSDPGQPNEKLFF. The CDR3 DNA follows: TGTGCCAGCAGCGACCCGGGACAGCCTAATGAAAAACTGTTTTTT.

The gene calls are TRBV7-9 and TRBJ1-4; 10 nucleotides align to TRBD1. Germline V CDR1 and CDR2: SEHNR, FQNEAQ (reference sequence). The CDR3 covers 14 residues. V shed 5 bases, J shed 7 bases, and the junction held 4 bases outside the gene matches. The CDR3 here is CASSPGQGVEKLFF. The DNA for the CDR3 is TGTGCCAGCAGCCCAGGACAGGGGGTTGAAAAACTGTTTTTT.

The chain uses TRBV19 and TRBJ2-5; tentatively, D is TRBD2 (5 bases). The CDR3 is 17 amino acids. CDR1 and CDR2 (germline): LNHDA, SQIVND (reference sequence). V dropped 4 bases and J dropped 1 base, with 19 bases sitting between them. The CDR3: CASSTLGPGSIQETQYF. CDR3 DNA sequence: TGTGCCAGTAGTACCCTCGGGCCGGGATCCATCCAAGAGACCCAGTACTTC.

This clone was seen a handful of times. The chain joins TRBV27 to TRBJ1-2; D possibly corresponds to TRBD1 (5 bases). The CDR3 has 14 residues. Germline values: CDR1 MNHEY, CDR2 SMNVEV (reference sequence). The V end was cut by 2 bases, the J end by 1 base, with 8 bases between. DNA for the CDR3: TGTGCCAGCAGTTTACAGGGAGTTAACTATGGCTACACCTTC. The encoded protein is CASSLQGVNYGYTF.

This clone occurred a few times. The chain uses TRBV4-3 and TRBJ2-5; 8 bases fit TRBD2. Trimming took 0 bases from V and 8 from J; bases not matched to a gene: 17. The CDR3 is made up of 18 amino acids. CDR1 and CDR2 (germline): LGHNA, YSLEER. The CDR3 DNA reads TGCGCCAGCAGCCAAGATTATCGTGGGCTAGCGGGCCGGATAACCCAGTACTTC. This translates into CASSQDYRGLAGRITQYF.

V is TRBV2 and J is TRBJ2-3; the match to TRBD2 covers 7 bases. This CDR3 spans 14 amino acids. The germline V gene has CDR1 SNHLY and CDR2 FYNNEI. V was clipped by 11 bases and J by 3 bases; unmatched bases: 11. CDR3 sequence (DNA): TGTGCCGGAACTAGCGAGAGAGGGACAGATACGCAGTATTTT. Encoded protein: CAGTSERGTDTQYF.

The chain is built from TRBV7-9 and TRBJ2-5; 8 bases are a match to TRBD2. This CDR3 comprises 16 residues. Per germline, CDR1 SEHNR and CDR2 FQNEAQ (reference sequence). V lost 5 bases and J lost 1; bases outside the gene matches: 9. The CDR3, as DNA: TGTGCCAGCAGCCGCAGGGGAGCGGGGGTCCAAGAGACCCAGTACTTC. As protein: CASSRRGAGVQETQYF.

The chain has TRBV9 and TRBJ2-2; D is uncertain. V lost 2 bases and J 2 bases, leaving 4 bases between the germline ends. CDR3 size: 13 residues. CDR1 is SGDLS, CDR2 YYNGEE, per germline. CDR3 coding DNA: TGTGCCAGCAGCGTGGGAAACACCGGGGAGCTGTTTTTT. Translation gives CASSVGNTGELFF.

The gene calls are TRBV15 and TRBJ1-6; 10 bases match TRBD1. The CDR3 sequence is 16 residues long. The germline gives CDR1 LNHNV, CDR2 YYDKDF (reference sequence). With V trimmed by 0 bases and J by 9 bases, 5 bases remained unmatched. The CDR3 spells CATSRERQGAGSPLHF. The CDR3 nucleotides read TGTGCCACCAGCAGAGAGCGACAGGGGGCGGGTTCACCCCTCCACTTT.

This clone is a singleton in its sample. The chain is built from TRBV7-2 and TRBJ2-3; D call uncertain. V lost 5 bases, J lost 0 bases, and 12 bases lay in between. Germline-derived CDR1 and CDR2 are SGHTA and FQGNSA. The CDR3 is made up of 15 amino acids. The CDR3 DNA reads TGTGCCAGCAGCGGTCACAGAGCTAGCACAGATACGCAGTATTTT. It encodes CASSGHRASTDTQYF.

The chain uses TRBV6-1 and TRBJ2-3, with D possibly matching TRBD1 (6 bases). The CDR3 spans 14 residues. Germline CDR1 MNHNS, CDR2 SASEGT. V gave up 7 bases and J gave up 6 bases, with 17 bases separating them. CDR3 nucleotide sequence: TGTGCCAGCAAGGTGGGACACCCTGCCGATACGCAGTATTTT. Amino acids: CASKVGHPADTQYF.

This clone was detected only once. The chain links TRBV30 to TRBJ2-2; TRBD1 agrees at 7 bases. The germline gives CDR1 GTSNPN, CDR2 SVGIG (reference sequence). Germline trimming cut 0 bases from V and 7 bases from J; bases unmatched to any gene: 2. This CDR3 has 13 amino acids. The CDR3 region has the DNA TGTGCCTGGAGTGTAGGGGGCGGCGGGGAGCTGTTTTTT. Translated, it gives CAWSVGGGGELFF.

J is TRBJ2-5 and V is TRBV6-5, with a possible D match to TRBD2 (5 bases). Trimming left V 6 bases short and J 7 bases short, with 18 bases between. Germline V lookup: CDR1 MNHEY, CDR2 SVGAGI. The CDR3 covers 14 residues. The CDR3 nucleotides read TGTGCCAGCAGAACTATGGGAGCCTGGGGGACCCAGTACTTC. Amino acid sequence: CASRTMGAWGTQYF.

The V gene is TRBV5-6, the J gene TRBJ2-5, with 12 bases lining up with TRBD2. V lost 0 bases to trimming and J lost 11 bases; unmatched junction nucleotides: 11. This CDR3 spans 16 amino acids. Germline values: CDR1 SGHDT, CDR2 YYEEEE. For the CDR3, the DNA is TGTGCCAGCAGCTTGGTGACTAGCGGGGGTCTAAGAGAGCAGTACTTC. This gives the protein CASSLVTSGGLREQYF. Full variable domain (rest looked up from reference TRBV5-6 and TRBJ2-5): DAGVTQSPTHLIKTRGQQVTLRCSPKSGHDTVSWYQQALGQGPQFIFQYYEEEERQRGNFPDRFSGHQFPNYSSELNVNALLLGDSALYLCASSLVTSGGLREQYFGPGTRLLVL.

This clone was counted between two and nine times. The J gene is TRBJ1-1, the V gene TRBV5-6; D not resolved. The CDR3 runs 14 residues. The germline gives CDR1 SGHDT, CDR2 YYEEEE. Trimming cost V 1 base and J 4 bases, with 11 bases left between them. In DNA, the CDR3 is TGTGCCAGCAGCTTGATTGGGGTGAGCACTGAAGCTTTCTTT. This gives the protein CASSLIGVSTEAFF.

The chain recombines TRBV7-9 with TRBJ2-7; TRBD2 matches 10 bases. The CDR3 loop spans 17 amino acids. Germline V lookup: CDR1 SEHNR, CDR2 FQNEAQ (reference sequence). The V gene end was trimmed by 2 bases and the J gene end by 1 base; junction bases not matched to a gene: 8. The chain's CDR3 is CASSLYTSSGGSYEQYF. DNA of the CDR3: TGTGCCAGCAGCTTATATACTTCTAGCGGGGGATCCTACGAGCAGTACTTC.

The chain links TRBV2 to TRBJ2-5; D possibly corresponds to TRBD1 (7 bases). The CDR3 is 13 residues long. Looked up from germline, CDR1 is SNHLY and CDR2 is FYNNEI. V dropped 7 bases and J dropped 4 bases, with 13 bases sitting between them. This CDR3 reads CASIGGGRETQYF. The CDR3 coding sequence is TGTGCCAGCATCGGAGGGGGCCGAGAGACCCAGTACTTC.

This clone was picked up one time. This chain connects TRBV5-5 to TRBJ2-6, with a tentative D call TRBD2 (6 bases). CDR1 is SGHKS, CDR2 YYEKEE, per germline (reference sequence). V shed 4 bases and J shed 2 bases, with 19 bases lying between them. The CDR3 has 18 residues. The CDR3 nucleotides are TGTGCCAGCAGCCCCGCCGGGACTCAAAGCCCTGGGGCCAACGTCCTGACTTTC. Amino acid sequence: CASSPAGTQSPGANVLTF.

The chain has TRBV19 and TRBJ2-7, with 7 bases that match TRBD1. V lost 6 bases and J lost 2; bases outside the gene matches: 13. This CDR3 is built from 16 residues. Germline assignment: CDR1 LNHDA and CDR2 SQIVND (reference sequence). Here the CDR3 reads CASRPTGAGTPYEQYF. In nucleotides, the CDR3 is TGTGCCAGTAGACCTACAGGGGCCGGAACACCCTACGAGCAGTACTTC.

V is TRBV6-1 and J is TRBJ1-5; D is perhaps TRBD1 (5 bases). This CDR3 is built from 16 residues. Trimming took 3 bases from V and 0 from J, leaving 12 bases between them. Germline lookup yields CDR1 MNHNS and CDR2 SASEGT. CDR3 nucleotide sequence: TGTGCCAGCAGTGATTTCTGGGGCTATAGCAATCAGCCCCAGCATTTT. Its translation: CASSDFWGYSNQPQHF.

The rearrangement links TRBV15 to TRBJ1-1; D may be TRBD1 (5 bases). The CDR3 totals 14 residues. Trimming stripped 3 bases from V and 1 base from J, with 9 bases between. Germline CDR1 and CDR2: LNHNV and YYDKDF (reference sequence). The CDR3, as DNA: TGTGCCACCAGCAGGACCGACAGGAACACTGAAGCTTTCTTT. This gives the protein CATSRTDRNTEAFF.

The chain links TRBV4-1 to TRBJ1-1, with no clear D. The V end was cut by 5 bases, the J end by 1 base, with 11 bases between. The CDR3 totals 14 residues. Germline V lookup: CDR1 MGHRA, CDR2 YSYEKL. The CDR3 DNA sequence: TGCGCCAGCAGCGCTCGAGGGTGGAACACTGAAGCTTTCTTT. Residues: CASSARGWNTEAFF.

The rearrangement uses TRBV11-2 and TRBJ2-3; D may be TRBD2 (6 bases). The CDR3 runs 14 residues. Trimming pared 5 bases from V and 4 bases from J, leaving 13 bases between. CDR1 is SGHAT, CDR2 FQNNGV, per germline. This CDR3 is CASSPAAGSDTQYF. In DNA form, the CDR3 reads TGTGCCAGCAGCCCCGCAGCGGGCTCAGATACGCAGTATTTT.

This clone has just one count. CDR3 amino acids: CAISESTDSTDTQYF. The DNA for the CDR3 is TGTGCCATCAGTGAGTCGACGGACAGCACAGATACGCAGTATTTT. The chain employs TRBV10-3 and TRBJ2-3, with D unresolved. This CDR3 region has 15 residues. The V gene lost 0 bases and the J gene lost 0 bases, with 7 bases spanning the gap. Germline CDR1 is ENHRY and CDR2 is SYGVKD.

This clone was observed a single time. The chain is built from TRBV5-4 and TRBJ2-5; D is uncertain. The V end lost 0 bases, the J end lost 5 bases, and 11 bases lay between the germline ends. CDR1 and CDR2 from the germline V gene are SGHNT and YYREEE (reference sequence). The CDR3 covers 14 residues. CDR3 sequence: CASSLGTRSETQYF. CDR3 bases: TGTGCCAGCAGCTTGGGCACCCGCTCGGAGACCCAGTACTTC.

DNA for the CDR3: TGTGCCAGCTCAAGTACGGGACAGGGGGCCGGCGAGACCCAGTACTTC. This encodes CASSSTGQGAGETQYF. This chain links TRBV18 with TRBJ2-5, with 12 nucleotides matching TRBD1. Germline CDR1 is KGHSH and CDR2 is LQKENI. The trim removed 5 bases at V and 5 bases at J, leaving 9 bases unmatched. The CDR3 is made up of 16 amino acids.

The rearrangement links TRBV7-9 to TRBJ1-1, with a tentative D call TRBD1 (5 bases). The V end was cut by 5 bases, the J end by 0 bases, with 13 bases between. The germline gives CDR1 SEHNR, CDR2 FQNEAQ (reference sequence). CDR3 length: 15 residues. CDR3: CASSPRAGLNTEAFF. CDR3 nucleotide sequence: TGTGCCAGCAGCCCAAGGGCGGGGCTGAACACTGAAGCTTTCTTT.